This TCR beta chain was found in a study of molecular identifiers for immune sequencing clone quantification. In preparing bulk TCR libraries, previously described methods and listed TCR primers were used. MiXCR, run by TCRdb on the PCR reads, gives a single entry per CDR3 protein. Found here are some 320,000 distinct CDR3 sequences, roughly 23% of them singletons; the top ten hold roughly 0.86%. Study-level findings and limits: For highly expanded clones, sizes could be underestimated when identical TCR molecules share a barcode. Jurkat TCR RNA from one cell was spiked into about a million naive cells, and it was reportedly detectable there.

This clonotype was detected many times. Its antigen is undetermined. V lost 6 bases and J lost 8; bases outside the gene matches: 7. The CDR3 runs 15 residues. Germline loops: CDR1 MNHEY, CDR2 SVGAGI. This sequence was found in a human donor in good health. Some libraries in this study had Jurkat cell RNA spiked in. Sequenced material: naive CD8+ T cells from blood, with Jurkat cell RNA spiked in. Sample subset: FACS-sorted CD8+CD4-CCR7+CD45RA+ naive T cells. This chain connects TRBV6-5 to TRBJ2-1; 13 bases are a match to TRBD2. CDR3 amino acids: CASSSGTSGIDEQFF. The CDR3 DNA follows: TGTGCCAGCAGCTCCGGGACTAGCGGGATCGATGAGCAGTTCTTC.